This T cell receptor (beta chain) was sequenced during a study of blood T cell repertoires in COVID-19 (dated by TCRdb to between 2020 and 2021). General notes on the study: Collaborator samples came from the United States, Italy and Spain and covered acute and convalescent phases of COVID-19. The material from the prospective study consisted of cDNA or gDNA derived from T cells, B-cell-depleted T cells, or PBMCs. Subjects who had been exposed to COVID-19, were actively infected with it, or had recovered from it provided the deeply sampled blood TCRbeta repertoires that made up the dataset. The repertoires were released in a freely available public database meant as a resource for research on the immune response to SARS-CoV-2. The samples were drawn from the first 160 participants of the ongoing ImmuneRACE study and from about 1,200 subjects provided by 6 global collaborators. A de-identified subject ID, COVID-19 status, age in years and sex were almost always included in the sample metadata. Where HLA class I and class II types were available, the types were taken from metadata supplied by the sample provider, not from assay-based typing. The full study reports these points: The quantity of clinical and demographic metadata differed by source and by participant and was supplied without curation.

Looking up the germline V gene (reference sequence) yields CDR1 LNHDA and CDR2 SQIVND. V has 4 bases trimmed and J has 1 base trimmed; junction bases matching no gene number 6. The CDR3 numbers 15 residues from cysteine through phenylalanine. Only the CDR3 part of the read is kept: 45 bases, read in frame from the first base. The immunoSEQ Assay, a bias-controlled multiplex PCR, was used to amplify TCRbeta CDR3 regions from genomic DNA. For the original study's pipeline: Within the assay, amplification of reference gene primers was used to estimate how many nucleated cells each sample contained. Sequence reads were collapsed and filtered to measure the absolute abundance of every unique TCRbeta CDR3 rearrangement. For each sample, productive Simpson clonality was calculated by taking the square root of Simpson's diversity index across productive rearrangements. TCRdb provides this immuneACCESS table in a form limited to in-frame rearrangements. Some clones are lacking; in checked studies, under half of them reflect an unresolved V gene, and why the rest are absent is not known. The DNA gave D and trimming, while V, J and clone size come from that table. The sample table shows about 200,000 clones, and roughly 88% are seen once. The leading ten clones occupy 3% to 4% of the sample.

For this clone: This receptor's antigen is unknown. No much larger clone is present one base from it, and per-base qualities are unavailable.

Collaborating institutions collected whole blood in K2EDTA tubes following their own protocols. For TCRbeta analysis, collaborators shipped samples as frozen whole blood, isolated PBMCs, or DNA extracted from either of those sample types. This receptor chain uses TRBV19 and TRBJ2-7; 8 bases in the junction line up with TRBD2. This TCR was recovered from a man between 60 and 70 years old with acute or convalescent COVID-19. Sequenced material: peripheral blood. The nucleotide sequence is TGTGCCAGTAGTAGAGGACTAGCAAGATCCTACGAGCAGTACTTC. This gives the protein CASSRGLARSYEQYF.